One and the same sample provided the 10 T cell receptor beta chains below, sequenced in a study of blood T cells in healthy people across ages. It was with a sample-barcoded 5' primer and a J-beta primer mix that a second PCR of roughly 7 to 12 cycles was run. MiXCR, applied by TCRdb to the 5' RACE reads, yields one record per CDR3 protein. The table records about 640,000 distinct CDR3 sequences, 45% to 65% of them present only once. Sequenced sample: blood. All receptors come from a man in his fifties or sixties in good health.

V is TRBV10-3 and J is TRBJ2-2; D perhaps matches TRBD2 (6 bases). The CDR3 has 15 residues. CDR1 ENHRY and CDR2 SYGVKD come from the germline V gene. V lost 3 bases and J lost 6, with 14 bases in between. CDR3 sequence: CAISEFGGEAGELFF. The DNA of the CDR3 is TGTGCCATCAGTGAATTCGGAGGGGAGGCCGGGGAGCTGTTTTTT.

This clonotype was seen a handful of times. The chain uses TRBV2 and TRBJ2-7, with unresolved D. Germline V gene lookup returns CDR1 SNHLY and CDR2 FYNNEI. CDR3 size: 13 residues. Trimming took 3 bases from V and 4 from J, leaving 10 bases between them. The CDR3 coding sequence is TGTGCCAGCAGTGAGAGTTTCGGTTACGAGCAGTACTTC. It translates to CASSESFGYEQYF. Looking up the rest from reference TRBV2 and TRBJ2-7 gives the full variable domain: EPEVTQTPSHQVTQMGQEVILRCVPISNHLYFYWYRQILGQKVEFLVSFYNNEISEKSEIFDDQFSVERPDGSNFTLKIRSTKLEDSAMYFCASSESFGYEQYFGPGTRLTVT.

This clonotype appeared many times. This sequence joins TRBV7-8 and TRBJ2-7; TRBD2 might be the D (6 bases). Germline V CDR1 and CDR2: SGHVS, FQNEAQ. Trimming cost V 5 bases and J 2 bases, with 10 bases left between them. The CDR3 is 13 residues long. The CDR3 region is CASSRGTTYEQYF. CDR3 sequence (DNA): TGTGCCAGCAGCCGCGGGACGACCTACGAGCAGTACTTC.

The V gene is TRBV6-4, the J gene TRBJ2-3, with 7 bases that match TRBD2. The CDR3 is made up of 14 amino acids. Germline V CDR1 and CDR2: MRHNA, SNTAGT. V lost 6 bases, J lost 2 bases, and 5 bases stayed unmatched. The CDR3 DNA is TGTGCCAGCAGCGGGGACTACTACACAGATACGCAGTATTTT. The encoded protein is CASSGDYYTDTQYF.

This clonotype came up a few times. This chain connects TRBV18 to TRBJ2-4; D is unresolved. This CDR3 has 14 residues. The germline CDR1 and CDR2 sequences are KGHSH and LQKENI. V was cut by 3 bases and J by 2 bases, with 8 bases left in between. The CDR3 DNA is TGTGCCAGCTCACCTGCCGCGACCAAAAACATTCAGTACTTC. Its translation is CASSPAATKNIQYF. The entire variable domain, with the rest obtained from reference TRBV18 and TRBJ2-4, is as follows: NAGVMQNPRHLVRRRGQEARLRCSPMKGHSHVYWYRQLPEEGLKFMVYLQKENIIDESGMPKERFSAEFPKEGPSILRIQQVVRGDSAAYFCASSPAATKNIQYFGAGTRLSVL.

The genes are TRBV2 and TRBJ2-7; tentatively, D is TRBD1 (5 bases). Trimming removed 7 bases at V and 3 bases at J, with 13 bases between. The CDR3 extends over 13 amino acids. Per germline, CDR1 SNHLY and CDR2 FYNNEI. CDR3 DNA sequence: TGTGCCAGCACTACGGACACAGACTACGAGCAGTACTTC. Translated: CASTTDTDYEQYF.

The CDR3 reads CASSRQSRAKNIKYF. In DNA form, the CDR3 reads TGTGCCAGCAGTAGACAGAGTAGGGCCAAAAACATTAAGTACTTC. The rearrangement joins TRBV6-5 to TRBJ2-7; tentatively, D is TRBD1 (5 bases). V lost 5 bases, J lost 11 bases, and 25 bases lay in between. CDR1 is MNHEY, CDR2 SVGAGI, per germline. CDR3 length equals 15 residues.

The gene calls are TRBV4-2 and TRBJ1-2, with D perhaps TRBD1 (5 bases). The CDR3 is made up of 14 amino acids. CDR1 is LGHNA and CDR2 is YNFKEQ in the germline V gene. With 1 base removed from V and 6 bases from J, the gap between germline ends came to 12 bases. CDR3 sequence: CASSQAGRVHGYTF. The CDR3 region has the DNA TGTGCCAGCAGCCAAGCGGGCAGGGTTCATGGCTACACCTTC.

J is TRBJ2-6 and V is TRBV6-4, with D maybe TRBD1 (5 bases). This CDR3 contains 16 residues. V lost 4 bases, J lost 1 base, and 11 bases lay in between. Germline loops: CDR1 MRHNA, CDR2 SNTAGT. The CDR3 coding sequence is TGTGCCAGCAGTGCCACCAGGGCGTCTGGGGCCAACGTCCTGACTTTC. Its translation: CASSATRASGANVLTF.

This clonotype has a single count. V gene TRBV6-1 combines with J gene TRBJ1-4; D gene unclear. Between the trimmed V and J ends, which lost 4 bases and 7 bases, there was a span of 10 bases. Looked up from germline, CDR1 is MNHNS and CDR2 is SASEGT. This CDR3 has 13 amino acids. The CDR3 reads CASSVTRVEKLFF. CDR3 DNA sequence: TGTGCCAGCAGTGTAACGAGGGTTGAAAAACTGTTTTTT.